A selection of T cell receptor beta chains follows, all from one sample in a study of blood T cell repertoires in COVID-19. Assay used: immunoSEQ multiplex PCR; TCRdb lists only in-frame clones, some missing. The sample carries about 220,000 clones, roughly 85% recorded once. Sequencing was done on a sample of peripheral blood. The receptors originated from a woman in her 70s with COVID-19, enrolled during active disease. Both conserved end residues are trimmed from each CDR3. The order of the fields is CDR3 protein, clone size, V gene, J gene. Where a row states a size, it is once, few, many or the class of an expanded clone; other rows omit it.

ASSRLGTESNYGYT,-,TRBV4-2,TRBJ1-2
ASSYPPRF,-,TRBV6-5,TRBJ2-1
ASVQGSEAF,-,TRBV5-1,TRBJ1-1
ASSLQGAKGYT,-,TRBV12-3/TRBV12-4,TRBJ1-2
ASTLAGGDTQY,-,TRBV27,TRBJ2-3
ASSLTRTELNYGYT,-,TRBV13,TRBJ1-2
ASSSAGALITEAF,-,TRBV5-1,TRBJ1-1
ASSSDSSDTEAF,once,TRBV5-1,TRBJ1-1
ASSPSLGRDTEAF,-,TRBV5-6,TRBJ1-1
ASSSPGRRERNEQF,few,TRBV5-6,TRBJ2-1
ASRQPFLNTEAF,-,TRBV6-5,TRBJ1-1
ATLMAGELF,-,TRBV6-5,TRBJ2-2